The 17 T cell receptor beta chains presented below share a single source sample, sequenced in a study of immune evolution from preneoplasia to lung adenocarcinoma. The assay was immunoSEQ multiplex PCR, and TCRdb's table has in-frame clones only and misses some. The sample consists of 3,000 to 4,500 clones, almost 75% of them appearing once. The source material was FFPE minimally invasive lung adenocarcinoma tissue. The source is a person aged 55 to 79 with lung adenocarcinoma.

V usage is TRBV5-1 and J usage is TRBJ1-1; no definite D call. The ends were cut back, 0 bases at V and 1 base at J, with 10 bases in the middle. The germline gives CDR1 SGHRS, CDR2 YFSETQ. The CDR3 sequence is 15 residues long. The CDR3 nucleotides are TGCGCCAGCAGCTTGGGGAGCGGTTCGAACACTGAAGCTTTCTTT. Its translation: CASSLGSGSNTEAFF.

The chain joins TRBV19 to TRBJ2-3, with a possible D match to TRBD1 (5 bases). The germline V gene encodes CDR1 LNHDA and CDR2 SQIVND (reference sequence). CDR3 length equals 13 residues. Trimming left V 3 bases short and J 6 bases short, with 10 bases between. CDR3 in DNA: TGTGCCAGTAGTATCCCAGGGCTGGATACGCAGTATTTT. Amino acids: CASSIPGLDTQYF. Drawing the rest from reference TRBV19 and TRBJ2-3, the complete variable domain is DGGITQSPKYLFRKEGQNVTLSCEQNLNHDAMYWYRQDPGQGLRLIYYSQIVNDFQKGDIAEGYSVSREKKESFPLTVTSAQKNPTAFYLCASSIPGLDTQYFGPGTRLTVL.

This chain joins TRBV27 and TRBJ2-1; D assignment may be TRBD1 or TRBD2 (5 bases each). This CDR3 comprises 16 residues. Germline loops: CDR1 MNHEY, CDR2 SMNVEV (reference sequence). V was shortened by 5 bases and J by 6 bases, with 20 bases between the two germline ends. The CDR3 sequence: CASSPGTPRGANEQFF. Written as DNA, the CDR3 is TGTGCCAGCAGTCCCGGGACGCCTAGAGGGGCCAATGAGCAGTTCTTC.

The chain recombines TRBV28 with TRBJ1-6; no clear D. The V end lost 5 bases, the J end lost 8 bases, and 16 bases lay between the germline ends. Germline V gene data show CDR1 as MDHEN and CDR2 as SYDVKM. The CDR3 extends over 15 amino acids. The CDR3 coding sequence is TGTGCCAGCAGTCCCCCCCGAGGGCCGGATTCACCCCTCCACTTT. It translates to CASSPPRGPDSPLHF.

This clone occurred a few times. For the CDR3, the DNA is TGTGCCAGCAGTCCACGACAGGCCCTATACAATGAGCAGTTCTTC. Its protein is CASSPRQALYNEQFF. The chain recombines TRBV25-1 with TRBJ2-1; a possible D gene is TRBD1 (6 bases). The CDR3 has 15 amino acids. V gave up 5 bases and J gave up 4 bases, with 15 bases separating them. Germline V gene lookup returns CDR1 MGHDK and CDR2 SYGVNS.

This clone was recorded once. The sample holds other DNA sequences that translate to the same CDR3. The gene calls are TRBV9 and TRBJ2-5; TRBD2 matches at 13 bases. This CDR3 is 15 amino acids long. V gave up 4 bases and J gave up 5 bases; unmatched junction bases: 5. Germline CDR1 SGDLS, CDR2 YYNGEE. Here the CDR3 DNA reads TGTGCCAGCAGCCTAGGACTAGCGGGGGTGGAGACCCAGTACTTC. This encodes CASSLGLAGVETQYF.

The chain recombines TRBV4-3 with TRBJ2-1; a possible D gene is TRBD2 (6 bases). CDR1 is LGHNA, CDR2 YSLEER, per germline. V lost 0 bases to trimming and J lost 2 bases, with 14 bases between them. The CDR3 covers 17 residues. The CDR3 reads CASSQDTGGLAYNEQFF. CDR3 bases: TGCGCCAGCAGCCAAGATACCGGAGGGCTAGCCTACAATGAGCAGTTCTTC.

The chain carries TRBV7-2 and TRBJ2-7, with D possibly being TRBD1 (7 bases). The CDR3 is made up of 14 amino acids. Trimming took 5 bases from V and 4 from J, leaving 15 bases between them. CDR1 SGHTA and CDR2 FQGNSA come from the germline V gene. This CDR3 is CASSQEGQLYEQYF. The CDR3 DNA reads as TGTGCCAGCAGCCAGGAGGGACAGCTTTACGAGCAGTACTTC.

The chain carries TRBV5-1 and TRBJ2-5; 9 nucleotides agree with TRBD2. The CDR3 extends over 16 amino acids. The V segment lost 4 bases and the J segment 1 base; nucleotides outside the gene matches: 8. CDR1 and CDR2 from the germline V gene are SGHRS and YFSETQ. For the CDR3, the DNA is TGCGCCAGCAGCATCCCTAGCGGGAAAACCCAAGAGACCCAGTACTTC. It is translated as CASSIPSGKTQETQYF.

This clone was counted a single time. CDR3: CASSLQLSYEQYF. As DNA, the CDR3 is TGTGCCAGCAGCTTACAGCTTTCCTACGAGCAGTACTTC. V is TRBV7-9 and J is TRBJ2-7, with no clear D. The CDR3 length is 13 residues. V was shortened by 2 bases and J by 1 base, with 6 bases between the two germline ends. Germline assignment: CDR1 SEHNR and CDR2 FQNEAQ (reference sequence).

The genes are TRBV28 and TRBJ1-5; TRBD1 agrees at 7 bases. Losses at the gene ends were 0 bases for V and 2 bases for J; bases not matched to a gene: 10. Germline CDR1 MDHEN, CDR2 SYDVKM. CDR3 length equals 18 residues. The CDR3 sequence: CASSLWTSRGRGNQPQHF. As DNA, the CDR3 is TGTGCCAGCAGTTTATGGACCTCCAGGGGGAGGGGCAATCAGCCCCAGCATTTT.

V is TRBV28 and J is TRBJ2-5; TRBD1 aligns across 9 bases. Germline values: CDR1 MDHEN, CDR2 SYDVKM. The CDR3 extends over 15 amino acids. V shed 5 bases, J shed 7 bases, and the junction held 11 bases outside the gene matches. The CDR3 loop reads CASSRPGTGTGTQYF. The CDR3 DNA reads as TGTGCCAGCAGTCGTCCCGGGACAGGGACGGGGACCCAGTACTTC.

The rearrangement links TRBV5-1 to TRBJ2-5; 8 nucleotides agree with TRBD2. V was clipped by 3 bases and J by 4 bases; unmatched bases: 11. There are 16 residues in the CDR3. The germline CDR1 and CDR2 sequences are SGHRS and YFSETQ. The CDR3 spells CASSSLSAGGGETQYF. In DNA form, the CDR3 reads TGCGCCAGCAGCTCCCTTTCGGCGGGGGGAGGAGAGACCCAGTACTTC.

The J gene is TRBJ1-2, the V gene TRBV7-2; D gene unclear. The CDR3 sequence is 14 residues long. Germline CDR1 SGHTA, CDR2 FQGNSA. Trimming took off 0 bases at V and 1 base at J, with 6 bases between the two ends. DNA for the CDR3: TGTGCCAGCAGCTTAGCGGGGTTTAACTATGGCTACACCTTC. This encodes CASSLAGFNYGYTF.

This chain links TRBV5-1 with TRBJ1-1; the match to TRBD1 covers 7 bases. V was pared by 0 bases and J by 2 bases, with 7 bases of the junction left unmatched. Per germline, CDR1 SGHRS and CDR2 YFSETQ. This CDR3 contains 16 residues. The CDR3 spells CASSLGRGRTNTEAFF. DNA for the CDR3: TGCGCCAGCAGCTTGGGTAGGGGGCGGACCAACACTGAAGCTTTCTTT.

This sequence joins TRBV6-8 and TRBJ2-1; D tentatively fits TRBD1 or TRBD2 (5 bases each). Per germline, CDR1 MNHGY and CDR2 SAAAGT. CDR3 size: 17 residues. V was pared by 8 bases and J by 5 bases, with 25 bases between. In DNA form, the CDR3 reads TGTGCCAGCGGAAACTGGGATCAGGGACGGGTTGACAATGAGCAGTTCTTC. Translation gives CASGNWDQGRVDNEQFF.

J is TRBJ2-1 and V is TRBV5-6; D possibly corresponds to TRBD2 (6 bases). V gave up 5 bases and J gave up 0 bases, with 15 bases separating them. Germline CDR1 reads SGHDT; CDR2 reads YYEEEE. The CDR3 extends over 16 amino acids. The CDR3 DNA follows: TGTGCCAGCAGTTTCGGGACTCCTAGCTCCTACAATGAGCAGTTCTTC. It yields the protein CASSFGTPSSYNEQFF.